A selection of T cell receptor beta chains follows, all from one sample in a study of T cell responses to AZD1222 COVID-19 vaccine. Method: immunoSEQ multiplex PCR; TCRdb's copy keeps in-frame clones and lacks some. The sample lists approximately 140,000 clones, 85% to 95% occurring once. Material: peripheral blood, obtained on day 0 of AZD1222 vaccination. These receptors all stem from an adult in good health. CDR3s include the opening cysteine and the closing phenylalanine or tryptophan. Fields, in order: CDR3 protein, CDR3 DNA, D gene, V gene, clone size, J gene. A D gene is named only where the DNA matches it firmly. Clone size appears in some rows only: once, few, many, or a class for an expanded clone.

CDR3aa: CASSLQGAHNGYTF; CDR3nt: TGTGCCAGTAGCCTACAGGGGGCGCATAATGGCTACACCTTC; d_gene: TRBD1; v_gene: TRBV19; abundance: .; j_gene: TRBJ1-2
CDR3aa: CASSLPNEPYLYNEQFF; CDR3nt: TGTGCCAGCAGTTTACCCAACGAGCCTTACCTCTACAATGAGCAGTTCTTC; d_gene: .; v_gene: TRBV28; abundance: .; j_gene: TRBJ2-1
CDR3aa: CASSKPASANEKLFF; CDR3nt: TGTGCCAGCAGCAAGCCCGCTTCGGCAAATGAAAAACTGTTTTTT; d_gene: .; v_gene: TRBV5-6; abundance: .; j_gene: TRBJ1-4
CDR3aa: CSVPEAFF; CDR3nt: TGCAGCGTCCCTGAAGCTTTCTTT; d_gene: .; v_gene: TRBV29-1; abundance: .; j_gene: TRBJ1-1
CDR3aa: CASSPHRDLTGELFF; CDR3nt: TGTGCCAGCAGCCCACATAGGGACCTGACCGGGGAGCTGTTTTTT; d_gene: .; v_gene: TRBV9; abundance: .; j_gene: TRBJ2-2
CDR3aa: CASSSSTANTEAFF; CDR3nt: TGTGCCAGTAGTAGCTCGACAGCGAACACTGAAGCTTTCTTT; d_gene: .; v_gene: TRBV19; abundance: .; j_gene: TRBJ1-1
CDR3aa: CASSLSGSYLEAFF; CDR3nt: TGTGCCAGCAGTCTCTCGGGGAGTTACTTAGAAGCTTTCTTT; d_gene: .; v_gene: TRBV6-5; abundance: .; j_gene: TRBJ1-1
CDR3aa: CATSDSRGVTDTQYF; CDR3nt: TGTGCCACCAGTGATTCGAGAGGGGTCACAGATACGCAGTATTTT; d_gene: .; v_gene: TRBV24-1; abundance: .; j_gene: TRBJ2-3
CDR3aa: CATPGPSGSGNTIYF; CDR3nt: TGTGCCACCCCAGGCCCCTCAGGGTCTGGAAACACCATATATTTT; d_gene: .; v_gene: TRBV6-5; abundance: .; j_gene: TRBJ1-3
CDR3aa: CASSLEGFSSGNTIYF; CDR3nt: TGCGCCAGCAGCTTGGAAGGGTTCTCCTCTGGAAACACCATATATTTT; d_gene: .; v_gene: TRBV5-1; abundance: .; j_gene: TRBJ1-3
CDR3aa: CASSLVPNTGELFF; CDR3nt: TGTGCCAGCAGCCTGGTACCCAACACCGGGGAGCTGTTTTTT; d_gene: .; v_gene: TRBV3-1/TRBV3-2; abundance: .; j_gene: TRBJ2-2
CDR3aa: CASSVGTGPYGYTF; CDR3nt: TGTGCCAGCAGCGTGGGGACAGGACCATATGGCTACACCTTC; d_gene: TRBD1; v_gene: TRBV5-6; abundance: .; j_gene: TRBJ1-2
CDR3aa: CASSLNMQGVHGYTF; CDR3nt: TGTGCCAGCAGCTTAAACATGCAGGGGGTCCACGGCTACACCTTC; d_gene: TRBD1; v_gene: TRBV7-2; abundance: .; j_gene: TRBJ1-2
CDR3aa: CASSLGPEYGELFF; CDR3nt: TGCGCCAGCAGCTTGGGACCAGAGTATGGGGAGCTGTTTTTT; d_gene: .; v_gene: TRBV5-1; abundance: .; j_gene: TRBJ2-2
CDR3aa: CASSLSWSSFLYEQYF; CDR3nt: TGTGCCAGCAGTTTATCGTGGTCCAGCTTTCTATACGAGCAGTACTTC; d_gene: .; v_gene: TRBV27; abundance: .; j_gene: TRBJ2-7
CDR3aa: CASSATNEKLFF; CDR3nt: TGCGCCAGTTCTGCAACTAATGAAAAACTGTTTTTT; d_gene: .; v_gene: TRBV5-1; abundance: .; j_gene: TRBJ1-4
CDR3aa: CASSVGTGNTEAFF; CDR3nt: TGTGCCAGCAGCGTAGGGACAGGGAACACTGAAGCTTTCTTT; d_gene: TRBD1; v_gene: TRBV9; abundance: .; j_gene: TRBJ1-1
CDR3aa: CATQDIWYEQYF; CDR3nt: TGTGCGACACAGGACATCTGGTACGAGCAGTACTTC; d_gene: .; v_gene: TRBV6-5; abundance: once; j_gene: TRBJ2-7
CDR3aa: CAWGDPPYGYTF; CDR3nt: TGTGCCTGGGGGGACCCCCCGTATGGCTACACCTTC; d_gene: .; v_gene: TRBV30; abundance: .; j_gene: TRBJ1-2
CDR3aa: CASSQVQSGNGYTF; CDR3nt: TGTGCCAGCAGCCAAGTTCAGTCTGGCAATGGCTACACCTTC; d_gene: .; v_gene: TRBV3-1/TRBV3-2; abundance: .; j_gene: TRBJ1-2
CDR3aa: CASSYTPGGLFGYTF; CDR3nt: TGTGCCAGCAGCTATACCCCGGGGGGATTGTTTGGCTACACCTTC; d_gene: .; v_gene: TRBV7-9; abundance: .; j_gene: TRBJ1-2
CDR3aa: CASSLYGEQYF; CDR3nt: TGTGCCAGCAGTTTATACGGCGAGCAGTACTTC; d_gene: .; v_gene: TRBV28; abundance: .; j_gene: TRBJ2-7
CDR3aa: CASSLDRGPIDEQYF; CDR3nt: TGTGCCAGCAGCTTGGACAGGGGGCCTATTGACGAGCAGTACTTC; d_gene: TRBD1; v_gene: TRBV7-9; abundance: .; j_gene: TRBJ2-7
CDR3aa: CASKKAGGQDTQYF; CDR3nt: TGTGCCAGCAAGAAGGCGGGGGGGCAAGATACGCAGTATTTT; d_gene: TRBD2; v_gene: TRBV2; abundance: once; j_gene: TRBJ2-3
CDR3aa: CARSPLGSTPYEQYF; CDR3nt: TGTGCCAGAAGCCCCCTGGGGTCTACCCCCTACGAGCAGTACTTC; d_gene: .; v_gene: TRBV5-3; abundance: .; j_gene: TRBJ2-7
CDR3aa: CASSLTPIQDRPTF; CDR3nt: TGTGCCAGCAGCTTAACCCCAATTCAAGACAGGCCTACCTTC; d_gene: .; v_gene: TRBV7-3; abundance: .; j_gene: TRBJ1-2
CDR3aa: CASSQGSNYGYTF; CDR3nt: TGCGCCAGCAGTCAGGGCTCCAACTATGGCTACACCTTC; d_gene: .; v_gene: TRBV5-1; abundance: .; j_gene: TRBJ1-2
CDR3aa: CASSLSGSTEAFF; CDR3nt: TGTGCCAGCAGCTTATCGGGTAGCACTGAAGCTTTCTTT; d_gene: .; v_gene: TRBV7-3; abundance: .; j_gene: TRBJ1-1
CDR3aa: CASSRPGTGNTIYF; CDR3nt: TGTGCCAGCAGCCGTCCCGGGACTGGAAACACCATATATTTT; d_gene: .; v_gene: TRBV5-6; abundance: .; j_gene: TRBJ1-3
CDR3aa: CASSGSGSEQYF; CDR3nt: TGTGCCAGCAGCGGTTCAGGGTCTGAGCAGTACTTC; d_gene: .; v_gene: TRBV9; abundance: .; j_gene: TRBJ2-7
CDR3aa: CASSLTSGANTGELFF; CDR3nt: TGTGCCAGCAGCCTTACTTCCGGGGCGAACACCGGGGAGCTGTTTTTT; d_gene: .; v_gene: TRBV7-2; abundance: .; j_gene: TRBJ2-2
CDR3aa: CASSFGSGRQPQHF; CDR3nt: TGTGCCAGCAGTTTTGGGTCAGGGCGTCAGCCCCAGCATTTT; d_gene: .; v_gene: TRBV28; abundance: .; j_gene: TRBJ1-5
CDR3aa: CASSPRDSYNEQFF; CDR3nt: TGCGCCAGCAGCCCCCGGGACAGTTACAATGAGCAGTTCTTC; d_gene: TRBD1; v_gene: TRBV5-1; abundance: .; j_gene: TRBJ2-1
CDR3aa: CAIRSLDREDYGYTF; CDR3nt: TGTGCCATCAGGAGCTTGGACAGGGAGGACTATGGCTACACCTTC; d_gene: TRBD1; v_gene: TRBV10-3; abundance: .; j_gene: TRBJ1-2
CDR3aa: CAIQLSGTGELFF; CDR3nt: TGTGCCATCCAACTTAGCGGGACCGGGGAGCTGTTTTTT; d_gene: TRBD2; v_gene: TRBV12-3/TRBV12-4; abundance: .; j_gene: TRBJ2-2
CDR3aa: CASSGEPKGALLPPGGYTF; CDR3nt: TGTGCCAGCAGCGGAGAACCGAAGGGGGCGCTCCTCCCCCCGGGGGGCTACACCTTC; d_gene: TRBD1; v_gene: TRBV9; abundance: .; j_gene: TRBJ1-2
CDR3aa: CASSLLSVNTGELFF; CDR3nt: TGTGCCAGCAGTTTATTGTCCGTGAACACCGGGGAGCTGTTTTTT; d_gene: .; v_gene: TRBV27; abundance: .; j_gene: TRBJ2-2
CDR3aa: CASSFKAAEAFF; CDR3nt: TGTGCCAGCAGCTTTAAGGCTGCTGAAGCTTTCTTT; d_gene: .; v_gene: TRBV5-6; abundance: .; j_gene: TRBJ1-1
CDR3aa: CASSYSSASGTAFF; CDR3nt: TGTGCCAGCAGTTACTCATCAGCCTCAGGGACGGCGTTCTTC; d_gene: .; v_gene: TRBV6-5; abundance: .; j_gene: TRBJ2-1
CDR3aa: CAISDTAADTQYF; CDR3nt: TGTGCCATCAGTGACACTGCGGCAGATACGCAGTATTTT; d_gene: .; v_gene: TRBV10-3; abundance: .; j_gene: TRBJ2-3
CDR3aa: CASSGAGVEQYF; CDR3nt: TGCGCCAGCTCAGGGGCGGGGGTCGAGCAGTACTTC; d_gene: .; v_gene: TRBV5-1; abundance: .; j_gene: TRBJ2-7
CDR3aa: CASSLTGGSLAQHF; CDR3nt: TGTGCCAGCAGCCTCACAGGGGGCTCATTAGCCCAGCATTTT; d_gene: TRBD1; v_gene: TRBV28; abundance: once; j_gene: TRBJ1-5
CDR3aa: CASHSGGEAFF; CDR3nt: TGTGCCAGCCATAGTGGCGGCGAAGCTTTCTTT; d_gene: .; v_gene: TRBV27; abundance: .; j_gene: TRBJ1-1
CDR3aa: CASSPPTGVWTEAFF; CDR3nt: TGTGCCAGCTCACCACCCACAGGGGTTTGGACTGAAGCTTTCTTT; d_gene: TRBD1; v_gene: TRBV18; abundance: .; j_gene: TRBJ1-1
CDR3aa: CASSLRVNQPQHF; CDR3nt: TGTGCCAGCAGCTTAAGAGTAAATCAGCCCCAGCATTTT; d_gene: .; v_gene: TRBV7-2; abundance: .; j_gene: TRBJ1-5
CDR3aa: CASSWARGFELTDTQYF; CDR3nt: TGTGCCAGCAGCTGGGCCCGGGGCTTCGAACTCACAGATACGCAGTATTTT; d_gene: .; v_gene: TRBV5-8; abundance: few; j_gene: TRBJ2-3
CDR3aa: CASSFRLSSGTDEAFF; CDR3nt: TGCGCCAGCAGCTTTCGGTTAAGTTCTGGGACGGATGAAGCTTTCTTT; d_gene: .; v_gene: TRBV5-1; abundance: .; j_gene: TRBJ1-1
CDR3aa: CASSSLSGGEQYF; CDR3nt: TGTGCCAGCAGCTCCCTCTCGGGCGGGGAGCAGTACTTC; d_gene: .; v_gene: TRBV7-6; abundance: .; j_gene: TRBJ2-7
CDR3aa: CASSPRTSGNINEQFF; CDR3nt: TGTGCCAGCAGCCCCCGGACTAGCGGGAATATCAATGAGCAGTTCTTC; d_gene: TRBD2; v_gene: TRBV11-3; abundance: .; j_gene: TRBJ2-1
CDR3aa: CATSRHGQGAHEQYF; CDR3nt: TGTGCCACCAGCAGACACGGACAGGGGGCCCACGAGCAGTACTTC; d_gene: TRBD1; v_gene: TRBV15; abundance: .; j_gene: TRBJ2-7
CDR3aa: CASSSTAAAGNTIYF; CDR3nt: TGCGCCAGCAGCTCAACCGCGGCAGCTGGAAACACCATATATTTT; d_gene: .; v_gene: TRBV5-1; abundance: .; j_gene: TRBJ1-3
CDR3aa: CASSRRGTVQFF; CDR3nt: TGTGCCAGCAGCCGCAGGGGGACTGTACAGTTCTTC; d_gene: .; v_gene: TRBV7-8; abundance: .; j_gene: TRBJ2-1
CDR3aa: CATIKNRGTYEQYF; CDR3nt: TGTGCCACCATTAAGAACAGGGGAACCTACGAGCAGTACTTC; d_gene: TRBD1; v_gene: TRBV24-1; abundance: .; j_gene: TRBJ2-7
CDR3aa: CASSESGGSGYGYTF; CDR3nt: TGTGCCAGCAGCGAATCCGGGGGGTCCGGCTATGGCTACACCTTC; d_gene: .; v_gene: TRBV11-2; abundance: .; j_gene: TRBJ1-2
CDR3aa: CASSLAPSWSTSYEQYF; CDR3nt: TGTGCCAGCAGCTTGGCCCCAAGTTGGTCTACCTCCTACGAGCAGTACTTC; d_gene: .; v_gene: TRBV5-5; abundance: .; j_gene: TRBJ2-7